A few counts support the clone carrying this T cell receptor (beta chain). The data belong to a study of shared clonotypes between healthy human individuals. Germline assignment: CDR1 SGDLS and CDR2 YYNGEE. There are 15 residues in the CDR3. The V end was cut by 1 base, the J end by 4 bases, with 15 bases between. Using immunoSEQ multiplex PCR, the repertoire was profiled, and TCRdb retains in-frame clones only, with some absent. Of about 79,000 clones in the sample, 60% to 65% were seen once. Sequencing used memory CD8+ T cells sorted from blood. Described subset: CD45RO+ cells pooled with CCR7-negative TemRA cells. This sequence was found in a man aged 30 to 39 in good health. The genes are TRBV9 and TRBJ2-7; D possibly corresponds to TRBD2 (5 bases). The CDR3 DNA reads as TGTGCCAGCAGCGTAACGGGGAGCGCTTATTACGAGCAGTACTTC. Translating gives CASSVTGSAYYEQYF.